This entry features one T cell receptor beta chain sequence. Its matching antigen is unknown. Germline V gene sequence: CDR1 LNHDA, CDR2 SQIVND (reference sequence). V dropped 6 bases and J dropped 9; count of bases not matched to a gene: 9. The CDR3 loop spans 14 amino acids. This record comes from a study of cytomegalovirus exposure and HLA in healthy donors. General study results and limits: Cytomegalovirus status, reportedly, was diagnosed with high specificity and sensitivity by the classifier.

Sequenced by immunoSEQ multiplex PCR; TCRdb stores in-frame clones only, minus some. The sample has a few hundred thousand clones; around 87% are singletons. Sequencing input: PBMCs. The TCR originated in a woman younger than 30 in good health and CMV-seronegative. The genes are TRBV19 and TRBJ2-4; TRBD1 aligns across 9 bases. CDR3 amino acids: CASSTTGGASIQYF. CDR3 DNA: TGTGCCAGTAGCACAACAGGGGGCGCAAGCATTCAGTACTTC.